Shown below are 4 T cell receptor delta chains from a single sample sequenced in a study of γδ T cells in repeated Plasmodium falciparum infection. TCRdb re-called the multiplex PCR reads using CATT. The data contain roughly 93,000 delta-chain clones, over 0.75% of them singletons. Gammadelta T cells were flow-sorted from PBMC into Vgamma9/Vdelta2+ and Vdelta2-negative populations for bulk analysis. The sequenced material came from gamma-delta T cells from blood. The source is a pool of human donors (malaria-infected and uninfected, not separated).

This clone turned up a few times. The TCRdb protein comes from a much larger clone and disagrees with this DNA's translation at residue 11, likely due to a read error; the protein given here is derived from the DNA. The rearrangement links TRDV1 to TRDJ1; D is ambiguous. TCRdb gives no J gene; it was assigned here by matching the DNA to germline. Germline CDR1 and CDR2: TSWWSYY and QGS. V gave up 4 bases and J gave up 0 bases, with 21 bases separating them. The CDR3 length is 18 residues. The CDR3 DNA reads TGTGCTCTTGGGGGCTGGCCTCCGATTAGGTACTACACCGATAAACTCATCTTT. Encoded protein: CALGGWPPIRYYTDKLIF.

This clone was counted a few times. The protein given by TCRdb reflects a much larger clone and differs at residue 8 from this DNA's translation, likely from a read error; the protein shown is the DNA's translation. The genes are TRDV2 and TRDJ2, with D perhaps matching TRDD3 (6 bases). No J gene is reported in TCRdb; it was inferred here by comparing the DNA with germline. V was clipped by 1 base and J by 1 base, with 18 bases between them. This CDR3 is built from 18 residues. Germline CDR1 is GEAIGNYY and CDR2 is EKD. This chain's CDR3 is CACDTKWEIRGLTAQLFF. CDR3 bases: TGTGCCTGTGACACGAAGTGGGAGATACGGGGTTTGACAGCACAACTCTTCTTT.

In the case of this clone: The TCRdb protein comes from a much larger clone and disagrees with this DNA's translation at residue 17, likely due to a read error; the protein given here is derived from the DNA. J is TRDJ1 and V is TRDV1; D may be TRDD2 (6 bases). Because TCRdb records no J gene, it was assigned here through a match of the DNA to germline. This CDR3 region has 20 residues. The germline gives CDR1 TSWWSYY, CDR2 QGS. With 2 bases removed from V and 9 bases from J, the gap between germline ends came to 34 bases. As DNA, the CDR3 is TGTGCTCTTGGGGAATCTACCTTTCCCCTTCCACAGTTGTACTGCTGTGAACTCATCTTT. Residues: CALGESTFPLPQLYCCELIF.

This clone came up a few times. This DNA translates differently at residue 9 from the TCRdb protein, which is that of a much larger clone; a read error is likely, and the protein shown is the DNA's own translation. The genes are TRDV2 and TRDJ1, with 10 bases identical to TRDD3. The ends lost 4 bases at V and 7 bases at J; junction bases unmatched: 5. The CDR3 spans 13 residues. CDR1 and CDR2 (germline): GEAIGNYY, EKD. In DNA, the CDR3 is TGTGCCTGTGATTTACTGGGGGATCGTAAACTCATCTTT. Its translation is CACDLLGDRKLIF.